These 17 T cell receptor beta chains were sequenced from one sample in a study of Ad26.COV2.S vaccination and SARS-CoV-2 variants. Data came from immunoSEQ multiplex PCR; TCRdb stores just in-frame clones and leaves some out. The table lists about 350,000 clones, about 87% of them singletons. Stated treatment: 19 received Ad26.COV2.S at low or high dose, single or two shots; about 5 received placebo; per-sample allocation not given. Day 63 after the first injection of vaccine or placebo was the sampling time. The sequencing used peripheral blood, collected in a trial of Ad26.COV2.S vaccine versus placebo. These receptors originate from a person between 18 and 59 years old who received the Ad26.COV2.S COVID-19 vaccine or a placebo.

V gene TRBV7-3 combines with J gene TRBJ2-2; D possibly corresponds to TRBD1 (6 bases). Germline assignment: CDR1 SGHTA and CDR2 FQGTGA. CDR3 length: 14 amino acids. V was pared by 5 bases and J by 4 bases, with 11 bases between. Written as DNA, the CDR3 is TGTGCCAGCAGCCGGCGACAGGCCACCGGGGAGCTGTTTTTT. Translation: CASSRRQATGELFF.

The chain couples TRBV6-5 to TRBJ2-3, with D unclear. The CDR3 length is 16 residues. Germline V gene lookup returns CDR1 MNHEY and CDR2 SVGAGI. The V end lost 0 bases, the J end lost 1 base, and 11 bases lay between the germline ends. Here the CDR3 reads CASSYSAAFRTDTQYF. In nucleotides, the CDR3 is TGTGCCAGCAGTTACTCGGCTGCTTTCCGCACAGATACGCAGTATTTT.

V and J are TRBV29-1 and TRBJ1-2, with D perhaps TRBD1 (6 bases). V lost 7 bases, J lost 2 bases, and 20 bases lay in between. Germline V gene data show CDR1 as SQVTM and CDR2 as ANQGSEA. The CDR3 totals 15 residues. CDR3 protein: CSGGQLPLLNYGYTF. In DNA, the CDR3 is TGCAGCGGAGGACAGTTACCTCTCCTGAACTATGGCTACACCTTC. Based on the CDR3 plus reference TRBV29-1 and TRBJ1-2, the full variable domain is SAVISQKPSRDICQRGTSLTIQCQVDSQVTMMFWYRQQPGQSLTLIATANQGSEATYESGFVIDKFPISRPNLTFSTLTVSNMSPEDSSIYLCSGGQLPLLNYGYTFGSGTRLTVV.

V usage is TRBV6-2 or TRBV6-3 and J usage is TRBJ1-1; D might be TRBD1 (5 bases). The length of the CDR3 is 14 residues. V was trimmed by 2 bases and J by 4 bases, leaving 11 bases between them. CDR1 is MNHEY and CDR2 is SVGEGT in the germline V gene. CDR3 DNA: TGTGCCAGCAGTTACGGGCAGGGCGGCACTGAAGCTTTCTTT. Residues: CASSYGQGGTEAFF.

The gene calls are TRBV7-6 and TRBJ2-5; D might be TRBD1 (6 bases). Germline CDR1 is SGHVS and CDR2 is FNYEAQ. Trimming stripped 4 bases from V and 1 base from J, with 10 bases between. The CDR3 contains 14 residues. This CDR3 reads CASSSGQFQETQYF. In DNA form, the CDR3 reads TGTGCCAGCAGCTCTGGACAGTTCCAAGAGACCCAGTACTTC.

The chain carries TRBV7-3 and TRBJ1-6, with TRBD1 matching 8 bases. The V gene's germline CDR1 is SGHTA and CDR2 FQGTGA. V shed 4 bases and J 8 bases; nucleotides not matched to a gene: 10. The CDR3 contains 16 residues. The chain's CDR3 is CASSSWTGFGDSPLHF. Written as DNA, the CDR3 is TGTGCCAGCAGCTCATGGACAGGGTTTGGGGATTCACCCCTCCACTTT.

The chain combines TRBV5-1 with TRBJ2-2, with 8 bases aligning to TRBD1. V shed 0 bases and J 3 bases; nucleotides not matched to a gene: 7. This CDR3 is 17 amino acids long. Germline CDR1 and CDR2: SGHRS and YFSETQ. DNA of the CDR3: TGCGCCAGCAGCTTGGCCGGGGACAGGACACACACCGGGGAGCTGTTTTTT. Protein product: CASSLAGDRTHTGELFF.

A remark on this clone: This CDR3 is also generated by other DNA sequences in the sample. The genes are TRBV5-6 and TRBJ2-7, with D perhaps matching TRBD2 (5 bases). The CDR3 totals 13 residues. Germline CDR1 SGHDT, CDR2 YYEEEE. V lost 1 base and J 2 bases, leaving 7 bases between the germline ends. The CDR3 here is CASSLSGTYEQYF. The DNA of the CDR3 is TGTGCCAGCAGCTTGTCCGGGACCTACGAGCAGTACTTC.

V and J are TRBV19 and TRBJ2-5; D may be TRBD1 (6 bases). The CDR3 loop spans 13 amino acids. CDR1 is LNHDA and CDR2 is SQIVND in the germline V gene (reference sequence). Trimming removed 8 bases from V and 9 bases from J, with 19 bases in between. The CDR3 loop reads CASGETRGAAQYF. The CDR3 DNA reads as TGTGCCAGTGGGGAAACCAGGGGCGCGGCCCAGTACTTC.

Only one count was recorded for this clone. The chain employs TRBV6-1 and TRBJ1-2; D is unresolved. The V gene's germline CDR1 is MNHNS and CDR2 SASEGT. CDR3 size: 12 residues. Trimming stripped 3 bases from V and 8 bases from J, with 10 bases between. The CDR3 here is CASSDPPSGYTF. DNA of the CDR3: TGTGCCAGCAGTGACCCTCCCTCCGGCTACACCTTC.

This clone was observed once. The chain links TRBV7-9 to TRBJ2-7; no clear D gene. V dropped 1 base and J dropped 3 bases, with 7 bases sitting between them. Germline CDR1 SEHNR, CDR2 FQNEAQ (reference sequence). This CDR3 region has 13 residues. CDR3 protein: CASSLVMGYEQYF. As DNA, the CDR3 is TGTGCCAGCAGCTTAGTAATGGGCTACGAGCAGTACTTC.

The rearrangement joins TRBV7-2 to TRBJ2-1; D is perhaps TRBD1 (6 bases). The CDR3 totals 16 residues. Trimming shortened V by 4 bases and J by 5 bases, and 18 bases separated the two germline ends. In germline, CDR1 is SGHTA, CDR2 FQGNSA. The CDR3 region is CASSSMGQGRDNEQFF. The CDR3 DNA reads as TGTGCCAGCAGCTCTATGGGGCAGGGGAGAGACAATGAGCAGTTCTTC.

V usage is TRBV5-1 and J usage is TRBJ2-1; a possible D gene is TRBD1 (6 bases). CDR3 length: 14 amino acids. The germline V gene has CDR1 SGHRS and CDR2 YFSETQ. Trimming took 4 bases from V and 7 from J, leaving 15 bases between them. CDR3 bases: TGCGCCAGCAGCCATGCCGACAGGACTAATGAGCAGTTCTTC. Translated, it gives CASSHADRTNEQFF.

This clone was counted a single time. The chain recombines TRBV6-6 with TRBJ1-1, with TRBD1 as a possible D gene (5 bases). Trimming left V 5 bases short and J 0 bases short, with 10 bases between. The CDR3 contains 14 residues. From germline, CDR1 is MNHNY and CDR2 SVGAGI (reference sequence). CDR3 loop: CASSRRDVNTEAFF. The DNA of the CDR3 is TGTGCCAGCAGTCGCAGGGACGTGAACACTGAAGCTTTCTTT.

The V and J genes are TRBV25-1 and TRBJ1-1, with D possibly TRBD1 on 6 matching bases. The V gene lost 2 bases and the J gene lost 7 bases, with 11 bases spanning the gap. Per germline, CDR1 MGHDK and CDR2 SYGVNS. This CDR3 is built from 13 residues. CDR3 sequence reads: CASSEIGTFEAFF. For the CDR3, the DNA is TGTGCCAGCAGTGAAATCGGGACATTTGAAGCTTTCTTT. The whole variable domain, filled in from reference TRBV25-1 and TRBJ1-1, reads EADIYQTPRYLVIGTGKKITLECSQTMGHDKMYWYQQDPGMELHLIHYSYGVNSTEKGDLSSESTVSRIRTEHFPLTLESARPSHTSQYLCASSEIGTFEAFFGQGTRLTVV.

To note about this clone: Compared with germline, one end of the junction differs, possibly owing to a read error. The chain employs TRBV4-2 and TRBJ2-5; 9 positions match TRBD1. The CDR3 sequence is 17 residues long. Germline V lookup: CDR1 LGHNA, CDR2 YNFKEQ. CDR3 DNA: TGTGCCAGCAGCCAAGCCGCGGACAGGGGAGCCCAAGGGACCCAGTACTTC. It yields the protein CASSQAADRGAQGTQYF.

The chain has TRBV7-6 and TRBJ1-5, with no clear D. Trimming pared 2 bases from V and 7 bases from J, leaving 15 bases between. Germline V CDR1 and CDR2: SGHVS, FNYEAQ. The CDR3 is 15 residues long. In nucleotides, the CDR3 is TGTGCCAGCAGCTTAAACCCAGGATCGATGCAGCCCCAGCATTTT. It codes for CASSLNPGSMQPQHF.